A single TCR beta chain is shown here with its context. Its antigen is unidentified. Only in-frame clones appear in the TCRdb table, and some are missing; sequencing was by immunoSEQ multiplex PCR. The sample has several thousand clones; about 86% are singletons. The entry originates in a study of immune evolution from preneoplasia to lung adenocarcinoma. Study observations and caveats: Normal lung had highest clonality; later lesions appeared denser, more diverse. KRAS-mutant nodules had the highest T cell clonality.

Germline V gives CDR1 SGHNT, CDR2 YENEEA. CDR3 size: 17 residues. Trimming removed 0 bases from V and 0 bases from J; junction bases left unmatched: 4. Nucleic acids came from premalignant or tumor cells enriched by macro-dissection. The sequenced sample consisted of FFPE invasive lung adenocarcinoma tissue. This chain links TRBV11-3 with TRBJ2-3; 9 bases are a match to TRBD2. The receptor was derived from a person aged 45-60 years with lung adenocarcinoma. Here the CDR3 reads CASSLDYGTSSTDTQYF. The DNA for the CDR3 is TGTGCCAGCAGCTTAGACTACGGGACTAGCAGCACAGATACGCAGTATTTT.